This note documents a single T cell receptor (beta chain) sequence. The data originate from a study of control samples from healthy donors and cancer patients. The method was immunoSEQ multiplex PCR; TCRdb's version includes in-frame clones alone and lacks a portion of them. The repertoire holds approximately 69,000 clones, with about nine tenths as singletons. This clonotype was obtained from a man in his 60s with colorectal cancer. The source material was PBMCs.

The DNA of the CDR3 is TGTGCCAGCAGTCCGGACAGGTCTGGGGCCAACGTCCTGACTTTC. Encoded protein: CASSPDRSGANVLTF. The chain links TRBV6-5 to TRBJ2-6; 7 bases map to TRBD1. Germline CDR1 MNHEY, CDR2 SVGAGI. The V segment lost 5 bases and the J segment 1 base; nucleotides outside the gene matches: 2. The CDR3 is 15 residues long.